Listed below are T cell receptor beta chains from one sample, sequenced in a study of T cell repertoires in cytomegalovirus infection. Each CDR3 protein is one row after TCRdb ran MiXCR on the reads. Altogether about 830,000 distinct CDR3 sequences are present, roughly 33% being singletons, with the ten largest covering around 12%. No cognate antigen is known for these TCRs. Sample: cultured CD8+ T cells from PBMCs, taken from culture after CMV antigen stimulation. The receptor set was obtained from a human donor in good health (CMV status not recorded). Some clones in this sample may be carry-over from other donors' samples. Both conserved end residues are part of each CDR3. Each record gives: clone size, D gene, J gene, V gene, CDR3 DNA, CDR3 protein. A D gene is named only where the DNA matches it firmly. Not all rows give a size; the values are once, few, many and, for expanded clones, a class.

once	TRBD1	TRBJ2-7	TRBV29-1	TGCAGCGTTGAAGGTAGGACAGGGGCTAACGAGCAGTACTTC	CSVEGRTGANEQYF
-	TRBD1	TRBJ1-1	TRBV19	TGTGCCAGTAGTATACCCTCTTGGAGGGGGCAAAGATACGAGAACACTGAAGCTTTCTTT	CASSIPSWRGQRYENTEAFF
few	-	TRBJ1-4	TRBV27	TGTGCCAGCAGTTTTTATGCCAGGCTTAATGAAAAACTGTTTTTT	CASSFYARLNEKLFF
-	-	TRBJ2-2	TRBV19	TGTGCCAGTAGTATGGTCCTGGGGCAGGGTGTCCCCGGGGAGCTGTTTTTT	CASSMVLGQGVPGELFF
-	TRBD1	TRBJ1-2	TRBV19	TGTGCCAGTAGTGTATCGACAGGGGGGAACTATGGCTACACCTTC	CASSVSTGGNYGYTF
few	-	TRBJ1-2	TRBV10-3	TGTGCCATCAGTGAGTGGGAGGGGAATGCCTATGGCTACACCTTC	CAISEWEGNAYGYTF
many	-	TRBJ2-4	TRBV12-3/TRBV12-4	TGTGCCAGCAGGAGACAGCTAGCCAAAAACATTCAGTACTTC	CASRRQLAKNIQYF
-	-	TRBJ1-2	TRBV27	TGTGCCAGCAGTCCCCAGGGCGCAGGGTATGGCTACACCTTC	CASSPQGAGYGYTF
-	-	TRBJ2-2	TRBV7-4	TGTGCCAGCAAGACCGGAGAGAACACCGGGGAGCTGTTTTTT	CASKTGENTGELFF
few	-	TRBJ1-4	TRBV6-5	TGTGCCAGCAGTTACACGGCCGCAACTAATGAAAAACTGTTTTTT	CASSYTAATNEKLFF
-	-	TRBJ2-3	TRBV4-1	TGCGCCAGCAGCCAAGATACGGACGTCCCGAGGGCAGATACGCAGTATTTT	CASSQDTDVPRADTQYF
-	TRBD1	TRBJ1-1	TRBV5-1	TGCGCCAGCAGCTTGCAAGGGGGCTTGGACACTGAAGCTTTCTTT	CASSLQGGLDTEAFF
-	-	TRBJ1-5	TRBV27	TGTGCCAGCAGTGAAATGATCAATCAGCCCCAGCATTTT	CASSEMINQPQHF
few	-	TRBJ2-7	TRBV6-5	TGTGCCAGCAGTTACGCAGAACTTTACGAGCAGTACTTC	CASSYAELYEQYF
-	TRBD2	TRBJ2-2	TRBV4-2	TGTGCCAGCAGCCAAGCCTCCGCGCGGACTAGCGGGGGGGCGAGCGGGGAGCTGTTTTTT	CASSQASARTSGGASGELFF
many	-	TRBJ1-5	TRBV6-1	TGTGCCAGCAGTCCTGGGGACGGGAGCAATCAGCCCCAGCATTTT	CASSPGDGSNQPQHF
few	-	TRBJ1-2	TRBV5-4	TGTGCCAGCAGCTTGGATGCCTATGGCTACACCTTC	CASSLDAYGYTF
-	-	TRBJ1-1	TRBV29-1	TGCAGCGTTTACAGCGGCCGTGTTAACACTGAAGCTTTCTTT	CSVYSGRVNTEAFF
-	-	TRBJ1-1	TRBV5-1	TGCGCCAGCAGCTTGGAGGGGTCGGGGGAAGCTTTCTTC	CASSLEGSGEAFF
-	TRBD1	TRBJ2-1	TRBV7-8	TGTGCCAGCAGCTCGCCGGGACAGAGGTACAATGAGCAGTTCTTC	CASSSPGQRYNEQFF
few	-	TRBJ2-3	TRBV12-3/TRBV12-4	TGTGCCAGCAGTCTGGGACTTACCACAGATACGCAGTATTTT	CASSLGLTTDTQYF
few	-	TRBJ1-1	TRBV20-1	TGCAGTGCTCCGGGGGAGGGATTCGTCTATAACACTGAAGCTTTCTTT	CSAPGEGFVYNTEAFF
-	TRBD2	TRBJ2-3	TRBV27	TGTGCCAGCAGTCATACGGGTCCGACTAGCGGAACCACAGATACGCAGTATTTT	CASSHTGPTSGTTDTQYF
-	TRBD1	TRBJ1-4	TRBV7-2	TGTGCCAGCAGCTGGGGGACAGTCTCAACTAATGAAAAACTGTTTTTT	CASSWGTVSTNEKLFF
-	TRBD2	TRBJ2-7	TRBV7-9	TGTGCCAGCAGCCCTTCTTTAGCGGGAGACTACGAGCAGTACTTC	CASSPSLAGDYEQYF
-	TRBD2	TRBJ2-3	TRBV29-1	TGCAGCGTTGGATTAGCGGGGGGCCTTACAGATACGCAGTATTTT	CSVGLAGGLTDTQYF
-	-	TRBJ2-5	TRBV6-2/TRBV6-3	TGTGCCAGCAGCCTTTCAGGGACGCCCTCTCAGACCCAGTACTTC	CASSLSGTPSQTQYF
-	TRBD1	TRBJ1-4	TRBV11-2	TGTGCCAGCAGCCGGGGACAGTCGCGTGAAAAACTGTTTTTT	CASSRGQSREKLFF